This is a list of T cell receptor beta chains from one sample in a study of blood T cell repertoires in COVID-19. The repertoire was sequenced with immunoSEQ multiplex PCR; TCRdb's copy has only in-frame clones and lacks some. The repertoire holds fewer than 150,000 clones, with roughly 79% as singletons. The specimen sequenced was peripheral blood. These receptors were taken from a man between 65 and 79 years old with acute or convalescent COVID-19. Both conserved end residues are part of each CDR3. D genes are given only for firm matches. The size entry is marked missing in some rows and otherwise reads once, few, many or a size class.

>TRBV5-4|TRBD2|.|TRBJ2-7
TGTGCCAGCAGCCCCGGACTAGCGGGGGGGGGCACCTACGAGCAGTACTTC
CASSPGLAGGGTYEQYF
>TRBV9|.|.|TRBJ2-7
TGTGCCAGCAGCTCATCGGAACAGGGATACTACGAGCAGTACTTC
CASSSSEQGYYEQYF
>TRBV5-4|TRBD1|.|TRBJ1-2
TGTGCCAGCAGCCCGGGACAGAATAACTATGGCTACACCTTC
CASSPGQNNYGYTF
>TRBV12-3/TRBV12-4|TRBD1|few|TRBJ1-1
TGTGCCAGCAGTTTGACAGGGAAGACTGAAGCTTTCTTT
CASSLTGKTEAFF
>TRBV30|.|few|TRBJ1-4
TGTGCCTGGACCGGTTTAATTAATGAAAAACTGTTTTTT
CAWTGLINEKLFF
>TRBV27|.|.|TRBJ1-4
TGTGCCAGCAGTGAACTAGGAGGTAGTAATGAAAAACTGTTTTTT
CASSELGGSNEKLFF
>TRBV11-2|.|once|TRBJ2-7
TGTGCCAGCAGCTCAGGGGTCTACGAGCAGTACTTC
CASSSGVYEQYF
>TRBV25-1|.|.|TRBJ2-4
TGTGCCAGCAGTGAGGCAGGCCCAAACAAAAACATTCAGTACTTC
CASSEAGPNKNIQYF
>TRBV19|.|.|TRBJ1-6
TGTGCCAGTAGTCCCCTTGGGCGAGCCAATTCACCCCTCCACTTT
CASSPLGRANSPLHF
>TRBV7-3|TRBD2|.|TRBJ2-3
TGTGCCAGCAGCTTAACCAGCGGGGGGGCCAATACGCAGTATTTT
CASSLTSGGANTQYF
>TRBV4-3|TRBD1|.|TRBJ2-2
TGCGCCAGCAGCCAAGATATACTAAGACAGGGGACCACCGGGGAGCTGTTTTTT
CASSQDILRQGTTGELFF
>TRBV11-3|TRBD1|.|TRBJ1-1
TGTGCCAGCAGCTACTCGGGACAGGGGATGAGAGAGGCTTTCTTT
CASSYSGQGMREAFF
>TRBV6-5|TRBD1|.|TRBJ2-3
TGTGCCAGTATGAGGGGACAGCACACAGATACGCAGTATTTT
CASMRGQHTDTQYF
>TRBV7-2|TRBD2|.|TRBJ2-5
TGTGCCAGCAGCTTTCAGCGGGGGGGCTTAAGTGAGACCCAGTACTTC
CASSFQRGGLSETQYF
>TRBV10-3|TRBD1|.|TRBJ1-1
TGTGCCATCACCAGCCGGCTGACAGGGCTGAACACTGAAGCTTTCTTT
CAITSRLTGLNTEAFF
>TRBV7-9|TRBD2|.|TRBJ2-5
TGTGCCAGCACTCTAGCGGGGGGTCCTGAGACCCAGTACTTC
CASTLAGGPETQYF
>TRBV30|.|few|TRBJ1-3
TGTGCCTGGAGTTTTTCAGGAGGTGGAAACACCATATATTTT
CAWSFSGGGNTIYF
>TRBV5-1|TRBD1|.|TRBJ1-2
TGCGCCAGCAGCGTGCCAACAGGGGCTGGCTACACCTTC
CASSVPTGAGYTF
>TRBV7-2|TRBD1|once|TRBJ2-4
TGTGCCAGCAGTCCAGAAGGGACAGTCAAAAACATTCAGTACTTC
CASSPEGTVKNIQYF
>TRBV19|TRBD1|.|TRBJ2-1
TGTGCCAGTACCTCGTTGGGGCAGGGGGCGAGGAATGAGCAGTTCTTC
CASTSLGQGARNEQFF
>TRBV6-5|.|.|TRBJ2-5
TGTGCCAGCAGCTCCACTGGGACCCAGTACTTC
CASSSTGTQYF
>TRBV4-3|.|once|TRBJ1-1
TGCGCCAGCAGCCAAGGGGAGGGTTACACTGAAGCTTTCTTT
CASSQGEGYTEAFF
>TRBV7-2|TRBD2|.|TRBJ2-3
TGTGCCAGCAGCTTACGCGGTCAGCGGGGGAACACAGATACGCAGTATTTT
CASSLRGQRGNTDTQYF
>TRBV6-6|.|once|TRBJ2-1
TGTGCCAGCAGTCTCTCGACTACGATCTACAATGAGCAGTTCTTC
CASSLSTTIYNEQFF
>TRBV7-9|.|.|TRBJ2-1
TGTGCCACCCGGGGGAGCTCCTACAATGAGCAGTTCTTC
CATRGSSYNEQFF
>TRBV27|TRBD1|.|TRBJ1-6
TGTGCCAGCAGACGACAGGGCTATAATTCACCCCTCCACTTT
CASRRQGYNSPLHF
>TRBV20-1|.|.|TRBJ2-1
TGCAGTGCTAGTTTATATGAGCAGTTCTTC
CSASLYEQFF
>TRBV10-3|.|few|TRBJ1-1
TGTGCCATCAGTGAGTCGAAGGGGAAAGCTTTCTTT
CAISESKGKAFF
>TRBV6-5|.|.|TRBJ1-6
TGTGCCAGCACCCAGGGGTCCGAACCCCTCCACTTT
CASTQGSEPLHF
>TRBV7-2|.|.|TRBJ1-2
TGTGCCAGCAGCTTAGTACTCGGCTACACCTTC
CASSLVLGYTF
>TRBV19|.|.|TRBJ2-1
TGTGCCAGTAATTCGGCGGGGGCGGGTAATGAGCAGTTCTTC
CASNSAGAGNEQFF
>TRBV30|TRBD1|.|TRBJ1-2
TGTGCCTGGAGTGTTGGGACAGGGGCTTGGAATGGCTACACCTTC
CAWSVGTGAWNGYTF
>TRBV6-1|.|.|TRBJ2-1
TGTGCCAGCAGTGGGAGGGGCGCACGCTCCTACAATGAGCAGTTCTTC
CASSGRGARSYNEQFF
>TRBV6-5|.|once|TRBJ1-2
TGTGCCAGCAGTTTCCGAACCGGGACAACCAACTATGGCTACACCTTC
CASSFRTGTTNYGYTF
>TRBV15|TRBD1|.|TRBJ1-4
TGTGCCACCAGCAGAGATCGCCTGACAGGGGTGGAGGGTGAAAAACTGTTTTTT
CATSRDRLTGVEGEKLFF
>TRBV5-8|.|.|TRBJ2-1
TGTGCCAGCAGCCTAACAGGTGGCGAGCAGTTCTTC
CASSLTGGEQFF
>TRBV6-5|.|few|TRBJ1-6
TGTGCCAGCTCTCGGGGATATTCACCCCTCCACTTT
CASSRGYSPLHF
>TRBV29-1|.|.|TRBJ1-2
TGCAGCGTCCCTGGAGGGGCGCGAAGCCGGCCCCGTGGCTACACCTTC
CSVPGGARSRPRGYTF
>TRBV5-5|TRBD1|.|TRBJ1-2
TGTGCCAGCAGCATAGACAGGGTACTTGGCTACACCTTC
CASSIDRVLGYTF
>TRBV7-2|TRBD1|.|TRBJ2-1
TGTGCCAGCAGCTTAGTAGTGGGGACAGGCCACAATGAGCAGTTCTTC
CASSLVVGTGHNEQFF
>TRBV6-5|TRBD2|few|TRBJ2-3
TGTGCCAGTTTAGCGGGGGCGGGAGATACGCAGTATTTT
CASLAGAGDTQYF
>TRBV21-1|.|.|TRBJ1-4
TGTGCCAGCAGCAAAAAAGGGAAGCGGGAAAAACTGTTTTTT
CASSKKGKREKLFF
>TRBV4-3|.|.|TRBJ1-1
TGCGCCAGCAGCCAAACGACAGAGGGGGTAGCTTTCTTT
CASSQTTEGVAFF
>TRBV5-8|.|.|TRBJ2-2
TGTGCCAGCAACGGAGGACGGGGGTGGAACACCGGGGAGCTGTTTTTT
CASNGGRGWNTGELFF
>TRBV9|TRBD1|.|TRBJ1-1
TGTGCCAGCAGCGGCACAGGGGGCACTGAAGCTTTCTTT
CASSGTGGTEAFF
>TRBV13|TRBD2|.|TRBJ2-5
TGTGCCAGCAGCGCCGCCGGGACTAGGCTGGAGACCCAGTACTTC
CASSAAGTRLETQYF
>TRBV7-2|.|.|TRBJ1-4
TGTGCCAGCAGCTTCCATGGACAGCAACTGTTTTTT
CASSFHGQQLFF
>TRBV2|.|.|TRBJ1-2
TGTGCCAGCAGGGCTACAGGGACCATATATGGCTACACCTTC
CASRATGTIYGYTF
>TRBV27|TRBD1|.|TRBJ1-5
TGTGCCAGCAGTACTCGCCAGGGGGGCGATCAGCCCCAGCATTTT
CASSTRQGGDQPQHF
>TRBV29-1|TRBD2|.|TRBJ2-1
TGCAGCGTCCAAGGACTAGCGGGGGGTAATGAGCAGTTCTTC
CSVQGLAGGNEQFF
>TRBV6-5|.|.|TRBJ2-3
TGTGCCAGCTCTCAGGCAGGGAGGCCCACAGATACGCAGTATTTT
CASSQAGRPTDTQYF
>TRBV4-2|TRBD2|once|TRBJ2-5
TGTGCCAGCAGCCAAGGTGGACTAGCGGGGGGGTACCAAGAGACCCAGTACTTC
CASSQGGLAGGYQETQYF
>TRBV9|.|.|TRBJ1-6
.
CASSVGPGQNSPLHF
>TRBV2|.|.|TRBJ1-1
TGTGCCAGCAGCGACCAGGGTGTTTACACTGAAGCTTTCTTT
CASSDQGVYTEAFF